This TCR beta chain was captured by sequencing in a study of CXCR3-negative and CXCR3-positive naive CD8 T cells. Germline CDR1 and CDR2: SGHRS and YFSETQ. The CDR3 spans 17 residues. UMI-labeled TRB cDNA libraries were prepared by 5' RACE. For each CDR3 protein, TCRdb gives one entry from its re-call of the 5' RACE reads, without DNA. Its table lists 8,800 or so distinct CDR3 sequences. This clonotype is classed as medium-sized (0.01 to 0.1%) by frequency. Its antigen is currently unknown. Study-level results: Surface CD5 matched across naive subsets, and TRB CDR3 properties served to infer TCR strength. In naive cells, CXCR3-negative and CXCR3-positive subsets had similar TRBV-TRBJ usage; memory cells differed.

Specimen: naive CXCR3- CD8+ T cells from blood. The subset denotes: CD45RO-CCR7+CD27+CD95- naive CD8+ T cells lacking CXCR3 (TNR3-). This chain links TRBV5-1 with TRBJ2-1; the TRBD2 assignment by TCRdb is unverifiable without DNA. This receptor was identified in a human donor in good health. Some clones in this sample may be carry-over from other donors' samples. The CDR3 spells CASSLAAGSGTHNEQFF.